This T cell receptor beta chain derives from a study of metastatic and nonmetastatic thyroid tumors. At the level of the study: Repertoire comparison spanned blood and tumor or nodule tissue of malignant and benign thyroid patients. Broader study findings: Patients with malignant thyroid tumors reportedly had significantly higher TCR beta diversity than those with benign nodules, in blood and tumor.

The V end was cut by 2 bases, the J end by 8 bases, with 13 bases between. The CDR3 length is 13 residues. CDR1 SGHDT and CDR2 YYEEEE come from the germline V gene. There are many counts of this clone. Its specificity is not known. Treatment of any kind had been given to no patient before thyroid surgery. Original analysis: Variation in CDR3 across clinicopathological groups served as the basis for constructing a distant-metastasis classifier in papillary thyroid cancer. TCRdb re-called the PCR reads via MiXCR. TCRdb's processing, not the authors', yielded these V and J calls. Among 35,000 to 45,000 clones, about an eighth were seen once, and the ten largest hold roughly 9%.

The chain combines TRBV5-6 with TRBJ2-5, with D possibly TRBD1 on 5 matching bases. The TCR comes from a male donor with papillary thyroid cancer or a benign thyroid nodule (not recorded which). Some clones in this sample may be carry-over from other donors' samples. Sequenced: blood. The CDR3 DNA reads as TGTGCCAGCAGCTTCGACAGCCCCAAAACCCAGTACTTC. Its translation is CASSFDSPKTQYF.